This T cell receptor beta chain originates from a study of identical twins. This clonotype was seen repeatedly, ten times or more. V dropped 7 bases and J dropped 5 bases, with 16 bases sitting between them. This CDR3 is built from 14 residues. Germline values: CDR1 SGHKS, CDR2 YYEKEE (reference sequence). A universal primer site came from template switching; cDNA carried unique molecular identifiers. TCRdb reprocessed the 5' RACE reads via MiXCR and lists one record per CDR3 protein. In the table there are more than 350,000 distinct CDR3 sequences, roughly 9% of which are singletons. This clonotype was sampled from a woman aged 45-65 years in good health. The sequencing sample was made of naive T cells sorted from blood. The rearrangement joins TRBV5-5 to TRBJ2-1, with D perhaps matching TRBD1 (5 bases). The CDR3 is CASRLLGVHNEQFF. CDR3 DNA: TGTGCCAGCCGTCTGCTAGGGGTCCACAATGAGCAGTTCTTC.